The 17 T cell receptor beta chains given below trace back to one sample, sequenced in a study of cytomegalovirus exposure and HLA in healthy donors. The PCR ran on 60 Vbeta and 13 Jbeta primers. Repertoires were generated with immunoSEQ multiplex PCR, while TCRdb's copy carries only in-frame clones and drops some. The listing contains approximately 110,000 clones. The source material was PBMCs. The receptor source for this set is a man between 35 and 55 years old in good health and CMV-seronegative.

The CDR3 protein is CASALGTGFDEQYF. In DNA form, the CDR3 reads TGTGCCAGCGCCCTAGGGACAGGGTTCGACGAGCAGTACTTC. This chain connects TRBV6-5 to TRBJ2-7; 9 positions agree with TRBD1. This CDR3 region has 14 residues. CDR1 and CDR2 (germline): MNHEY, SVGAGI. V dropped 8 bases and J dropped 5; count of bases not matched to a gene: 10.

The rearrangement uses TRBV29-1 and TRBJ2-1; the match to TRBD2 covers 8 bases. This CDR3 has 14 amino acids. The germline V gene has CDR1 SQVTM and CDR2 ANQGSEA. Trimming cost V 7 bases and J 6 bases; bases outside gene matches: 11. CDR3 amino acids: CSGGASGRGNEQFF. In nucleotides, the CDR3 is TGCAGCGGCGGCGCGAGCGGGAGAGGCAATGAGCAGTTCTTC.

The rearrangement uses TRBV18 and TRBJ1-5; D not certain. CDR1 is KGHSH, CDR2 LQKENI, per germline. V dropped 3 bases and J dropped 5 bases, with 8 bases sitting between them. The CDR3 is 13 amino acids. The CDR3 sequence is CASSPSSDQPQHF. As DNA, the CDR3 is TGTGCCAGCTCACCCTCTTCGGATCAGCCCCAGCATTTT. Looking up the rest from reference TRBV18 and TRBJ1-5 gives the full variable domain: NAGVMQNPRHLVRRRGQEARLRCSPMKGHSHVYWYRQLPEEGLKFMVYLQKENIIDESGMPKERFSAEFPKEGPSILRIQQVVRGDSAAYFCASSPSSDQPQHFGDGTRLSIL.

Points on this clone: The junction and the germline gene differ at one end; a read error may be behind it. The chain recombines TRBV6-1 with TRBJ2-4; D possibly corresponds to TRBD2 (5 bases). This CDR3 has 15 amino acids. CDR1 and CDR2 from the germline V gene are MNHNS and SASEGT. The CDR3: CASSEARVGKSRSDF. The DNA of the CDR3 is TGTGCCAGCAGTGAAGCGAGGGTGGGGAAGTCACGTTCGGACTTC.

The chain recombines TRBV18 with TRBJ2-2, with D possibly TRBD2 on 5 matching bases. With 1 base removed from V and 3 bases from J, the gap between germline ends came to 9 bases. Germline values: CDR1 KGHSH, CDR2 LQKENI. The CDR3 runs to 15 residues. The CDR3 bases are TGTGCCAGCTCACCACTGGCCGGGGACACCGGGGAGCTGTTTTTT. Its translation is CASSPLAGDTGELFF.

The V call is TRBV10-3, the J call TRBJ2-3; 9 nucleotides line up with TRBD2. V lost 6 bases, J lost 0 bases, and 10 bases stayed unmatched. The CDR3 runs to 17 residues. Germline lookup yields CDR1 ENHRY and CDR2 SYGVKD. CDR3 region: CAISETSGITSTDTQYF. CDR3 sequence (DNA): TGTGCCATCAGCGAGACTAGCGGAATTACTAGCACAGATACGCAGTATTTT.

CDR3 in DNA: TGTGCCAGCAGCTTAGAACCCCTAATTTGGGGGGAGGGGAACACTGAAGCTTTCTTT. Its protein product is CASSLEPLIWGEGNTEAFF. V gene TRBV11-3 combines with J gene TRBJ1-1, with D possibly matching TRBD1 (5 bases). V was pared by 0 bases and J by 1 base, with 21 bases between. Germline lookup yields CDR1 SGHNT and CDR2 YENEEA. The CDR3 contains 19 residues.

The J gene is TRBJ2-7, the V gene TRBV11-1; TRBD2 matches at 7 bases. V lost 5 bases and J lost 2; bases outside the gene matches: 12. The V gene's germline CDR1 is SGHAT and CDR2 FQDESV (reference sequence). This CDR3 comprises 16 residues. The CDR3 reads CASSGTGTMRTYEQYF. The CDR3 DNA follows: TGTGCCAGCAGCGGAACCGGGACTATGAGAACCTACGAGCAGTACTTC.

This sequence joins TRBV2 and TRBJ1-5; TRBD1 aligns across 7 bases. There are 15 residues in the CDR3. Germline lookup yields CDR1 SNHLY and CDR2 FYNNEI. Trimming took 10 bases from V and 7 from J; bases not matched to a gene: 16. The CDR3: CATGRNRGSGQPQHF. CDR3 bases: TGTGCCACCGGCCGGAACAGGGGTTCGGGACAGCCCCAGCATTTT.

This chain links TRBV7-2 with TRBJ1-5; possible D gene TRBD1, 6 bases. Germline V lookup: CDR1 SGHTA, CDR2 FQGNSA. The V and J ends lost 4 bases and 0 bases respectively, with 16 bases between them. The CDR3 has 17 residues. The CDR3 is CASSSRQDRYSNQPQHF. The CDR3 nucleotides read TGTGCCAGCAGCTCAAGACAGGACCGCTATAGCAATCAGCCCCAGCATTTT.

This sequence joins TRBV28 and TRBJ2-7, with 10 nucleotides matching TRBD2. The trim removed 8 bases at V and 3 bases at J, leaving 10 bases unmatched. The CDR3 is 15 residues long. CDR1 is MDHEN and CDR2 is SYDVKM in the germline V gene. The CDR3 loop is CASGEMSGRVYEQYF. CDR3 nucleotide sequence: TGTGCCAGCGGCGAGATGAGCGGGAGGGTCTACGAGCAGTACTTC. The entire variable domain, with the rest obtained from reference TRBV28 and TRBJ2-7, is as follows: DVKVTQSSRYLVKRTGEKVFLECVQDMDHENMFWYRQDPGLGLRLIYFSYDVKMKEKGDIPEGYSVSREKKERFSLILESASTNQTSMYLCASGEMSGRVYEQYFGPGTRLTVT.

The chain joins TRBV7-9 to TRBJ1-2; the match to TRBD1 covers 8 bases. CDR3 length: 15 residues. Germline V CDR1 and CDR2: SEHNR, FQNEAQ (reference sequence). J gave up 7 bases and V 3 bases, and 10 bases lay outside the gene matches. CDR3 DNA sequence: TGTGCCAGCAGCTTGGGTGGGACAGGCGCTAGTGGCTACACCTTC. This encodes CASSLGGTGASGYTF. Looking up the rest from reference TRBV7-9 and TRBJ1-2 gives the full variable domain: DTGVSQNPRHKITKRGQNVTFRCDPISEHNRLYWYRQTLGQGPEFLTYFQNEAQLEKSRLLSDRFSAERPKGSFSTLEIQRTEQGDSAMYLCASSLGGTGASGYTFGSGTRLTVV.

The chain employs TRBV10-3 and TRBJ1-4, with 8 bases lining up with TRBD1. The CDR3 is 14 residues long. Germline CDR1 and CDR2: ENHRY and SYGVKD. The junction had 6 bases not matched to a gene; V was cut back by 4 bases and J by 8 bases. The CDR3 DNA is TGTGCCATCAGTGTAGCAGGGGGCAAAGAAAAACTGTTTTTT. Amino acids: CAISVAGGKEKLFF.

In DNA, the CDR3 is TGTGCCAGCAGCCCCTCCGGGGGGGGTCTGTACGAGCAGTACTTC. Amino acids: CASSPSGGGLYEQYF. The chain recombines TRBV2 with TRBJ2-7; the match to TRBD2 covers 8 bases. V dropped 6 bases and J dropped 4; count of bases not matched to a gene: 11. The CDR3 consists of 15 residues. Germline V gene lookup returns CDR1 SNHLY and CDR2 FYNNEI.

This chain's CDR3 is CAISPSTYEQYF. DNA for the CDR3: TGTGCCATCAGTCCTAGCACCTACGAGCAGTACTTC. V and J are TRBV10-3 and TRBJ2-7, with D perhaps matching TRBD2 (5 bases). The length of the CDR3 is 12 residues. Looked up from germline, CDR1 is ENHRY and CDR2 is SYGVKD. V was cut by 5 bases and J by 2 bases, with 7 bases left in between.

V gene TRBV5-4 combines with J gene TRBJ2-7, with 8 bases that match TRBD2. V shed 6 bases and J 3 bases; nucleotides not matched to a gene: 8. Germline V gives CDR1 SGHNT, CDR2 YYREEE (reference sequence). CDR3 length: 14 residues. CDR3 nucleotides: TGTGCCAGCAACCCTGGACTAGCCCGCTACGAGCAGTACTTC. Translating gives CASNPGLARYEQYF. The complete variable domain, with remaining parts taken from reference TRBV5-4 and TRBJ2-7, reads ETGVTQSPTHLIKTRGQQVTLRCSSQSGHNTVSWYQQALGQGPQFIFQYYREEENGRGNFPPRFSGLQFPNYSSELNVNALELDDSALYLCASNPGLARYEQYFGPGTRLTVT.

The rearrangement links TRBV5-6 to TRBJ2-5; 7 bases are a match to TRBD2. The length of the CDR3 is 15 residues. The J segment lost 7 bases and the V segment lost 1 base, leaving 10 bases of the junction unmatched. Germline V gives CDR1 SGHDT, CDR2 YYEEEE. The CDR3 nucleotides read TGTGCCAGCAGCTTGTACTCTAGCGGCCCCGGGACCCAGTACTTC. Protein product: CASSLYSSGPGTQYF. Filled out from reference TRBV5-6 and TRBJ2-5, the complete variable domain reads DAGVTQSPTHLIKTRGQQVTLRCSPKSGHDTVSWYQQALGQGPQFIFQYYEEEERQRGNFPDRFSGHQFPNYSSELNVNALLLGDSALYLCASSLYSSGPGTQYFGPGTRLLVL.